These 29 T cell receptor beta chains were sequenced from one sample in a study of blood T cell repertoires in COVID-19. Sequencing was performed with immunoSEQ multiplex PCR; in TCRdb, only in-frame clones are kept and a portion is missing. This table holds around 260,000 clones, 80% to 90% found once. The sample taken for sequencing was peripheral blood. The receptors derive from a man in his 60s with acute or convalescent COVID-19.

The gene calls are TRBV30 and TRBJ1-1; TRBD1 matches 8 bases. The CDR3 has 14 residues. In germline, CDR1 is GTSNPN, CDR2 SVGIG (reference sequence). J gave up 6 bases and V 3 bases, and 9 bases lay outside the gene matches. The CDR3, as DNA: TGTGCCTGGAGAAGGGCAGGGGGCCGCCCTGAAGCTTTCTTT. It translates to CAWRRAGGRPEAFF.

The chain joins TRBV10-2 to TRBJ2-1, with 16 positions matching TRBD2. The V gene's germline CDR1 is WSHSY and CDR2 SAAADI. The CDR3 is 16 amino acids. After removal of 4 bases from V and 8 bases from J, the junction contained 5 bases not matched to a gene. As DNA, the CDR3 is TGCGCCAGCAGTGCCGGGACTAGCGGGGGGGCAGATGAGCAGTTCTTC. Its translation: CASSAGTSGGADEQFF.

The CDR3 DNA reads TGTGCCAGCAGCGACGGACAGCGTAATTCACCCCTCCACTTT. Encoded protein: CASSDGQRNSPLHF. The chain combines TRBV9 with TRBJ1-6; D may be TRBD1 (6 bases). V was clipped by 3 bases and J by 6 bases, with 10 bases between them. The CDR3 contains 14 residues. Germline V lookup: CDR1 SGDLS, CDR2 YYNGEE.

The J gene is TRBJ1-2, the V gene TRBV6-4; 12 nucleotides match TRBD1. The CDR3 covers 16 residues. The J segment lost 4 bases and the V segment lost 3 bases, leaving 6 bases of the junction unmatched. Germline values: CDR1 MRHNA, CDR2 SNTAGT. For the CDR3, the DNA is TGTGCCAGCAGTGAGACCGGGACAGGGGGCGGCTATGGCTACACCTTC. It is translated as CASSETGTGGGYGYTF.

The chain joins TRBV5-6 to TRBJ2-7, with D perhaps matching TRBD1 (6 bases). From germline, CDR1 is SGHDT and CDR2 YYEEEE. Between the trimmed V and J ends, which lost 4 bases and 0 bases, there was a span of 14 bases. The CDR3 spans 15 residues. The CDR3, as DNA: TGTGCCAGCAGCACCACCGGGACACTCTCCTACGAGCAGTACTTC. Translating it yields CASSTTGTLSYEQYF.

The V gene is TRBV2, the J gene TRBJ1-2; perhaps TRBD1 as D (5 bases). The CDR3 is made up of 16 amino acids. Germline V gene data show CDR1 as SNHLY and CDR2 as FYNNEI. Trimming took 6 bases from V and 8 from J, leaving 25 bases between them. In nucleotides, the CDR3 is TGTGCCAGCAGCATCCGCAAAAACAGGCTTGCAGGGGGCTACACCTTC. Translation: CASSIRKNRLAGGYTF. Looking up the rest from reference TRBV2 and TRBJ1-2 gives the full variable domain: EPEVTQTPSHQVTQMGQEVILRCVPISNHLYFYWYRQILGQKVEFLVSFYNNEISEKSEIFDDQFSVERPDGSNFTLKIRSTKLEDSAMYFCASSIRKNRLAGGYTFGSGTRLTVV.

This clone was picked up one time. The chain has TRBV11-2 and TRBJ1-1; TRBD1 might be the D (6 bases). CDR3 length equals 16 residues. Looked up from germline, CDR1 is SGHAT and CDR2 is FQNNGV. Trimming took 4 bases from V and 6 from J, leaving 21 bases between them. The CDR3 region has the DNA TGTGCCAGCAGCTCCGACCCCACGACAGGCCGCGCTGAAGCTTTCTTT. It codes for CASSSDPTTGRAEAFF.

The gene calls are TRBV3-1 (or the pseudogene TRBV3-2) and TRBJ2-1; tentative D call: TRBD2 (7 bases). The CDR3 sequence is 12 residues long. CDR1 LGHDT and CDR2 YNNKEL come from the germline V gene (reference sequence). V was pared by 6 bases and J by 9 bases, with 12 bases between. The CDR3 DNA reads as TGTGCCAGCAGAGGGGGGGGGTTTGAGCAGTTCTTC. It encodes CASRGGGFEQFF.

V gene TRBV3-1 (or the pseudogene TRBV3-2) combines with J gene TRBJ2-5; 7 positions agree with TRBD2. The V gene's germline CDR1 is LGHDT and CDR2 YNNKEL (reference sequence). V trimming: 0 bases; J trimming: 0 bases; junction bases outside the gene matches: 1. The CDR3 sequence is 15 residues long. As DNA, the CDR3 is TGTGCCAGCAGCCAAGATCGGGGGGACCAAGAGACCCAGTACTTC. Protein product: CASSQDRGDQETQYF.

V usage is TRBV3-1 (or the pseudogene TRBV3-2) and J usage is TRBJ1-4; D remains ambiguous. The CDR3 length is 13 residues. V was trimmed by 8 bases and J by 3 bases, leaving 10 bases between them. Germline-derived CDR1 and CDR2 are LGHDT and YNNKEL (reference sequence). The CDR3 spells CASRGFANEKLFF. Here the CDR3 DNA reads TGTGCCAGCCGAGGGTTTGCTAATGAAAAACTGTTTTTT.

The chain employs TRBV6-5 and TRBJ1-1; maybe TRBD1 (6 bases). This CDR3 region has 11 residues. The germline V and J ends were trimmed by 7 bases and 9 bases, with 12 bases remaining between them. Germline V gives CDR1 MNHEY, CDR2 SVGAGI. In nucleotides, the CDR3 is TGTGCCAGCACCCTAGGGGGTAAAGCTTTCTTT. It translates to CASTLGGKAFF.

This sequence joins TRBV30 and TRBJ2-7; D is perhaps TRBD2 (6 bases). The length of the CDR3 is 14 residues. Trimming cost V 2 bases and J 6 bases, with 17 bases left between them. Germline loops: CDR1 GTSNPN, CDR2 SVGIG (reference sequence). The CDR3 sequence: CAWSHAGFRSEQYF. The CDR3 DNA is TGTGCCTGGAGTCATGCGGGGTTTAGGTCCGAGCAGTACTTC.

J is TRBJ1-2 and V is TRBV6-5; TRBD1 aligns across 8 bases. V was pared by 8 bases and J by 8 bases, with 7 bases of the junction left unmatched. Per germline, CDR1 MNHEY and CDR2 SVGAGI. This CDR3 is 12 amino acids long. This CDR3 is CASAGGAYGYTF. The CDR3 DNA sequence: TGTGCCAGCGCAGGGGGCGCGTACGGCTACACCTTC.

In DNA form, the CDR3 reads TGCGCCAGCAGCTTGAGAGATGGGACAGGAGCCCTAACCTCGCGGGGCTACACCTTC. Translated: CASSLRDGTGALTSRGYTF. The chain couples TRBV5-1 to TRBJ1-2; 8 bases are shared with TRBD1. Germline V lookup: CDR1 SGHRS, CDR2 YFSETQ. This CDR3 comprises 19 residues. Trimming at V came to 1 base and at J to 8 bases, leaving 22 bases not matched to a gene.

The gene calls are TRBV4-3 and TRBJ1-1; D is ambiguous. The CDR3 consists of 13 residues. The germline CDR1 and CDR2 sequences are LGHNA and YSLEER. V lost 4 bases to trimming and J lost 3 bases, with 9 bases between them. CDR3 amino acids: CASSPRVYTEAFF. DNA of the CDR3: TGCGCCAGCAGCCCCCGGGTGTACACTGAAGCTTTCTTT.

The genes are TRBV3-1 (or the pseudogene TRBV3-2) and TRBJ1-5; possible D gene TRBD1, 5 bases. The V and J ends lost 4 bases and 3 bases respectively, with 7 bases between them. This CDR3 is built from 13 residues. The germline V gene has CDR1 LGHDT and CDR2 YNNKEL (reference sequence). The CDR3, as DNA: TGTGCCAGCAGCCCACAGGTCAATCAGCCCCAGCATTTT. Translating it yields CASSPQVNQPQHF.

The chain uses TRBV7-8 and TRBJ2-2, with a weak D call TRBD2 (6 bases). CDR3 length: 17 residues. Germline V gene data show CDR1 as SGHVS and CDR2 as FQNEAQ. With 4 bases removed from V and 4 bases from J, the gap between germline ends came to 19 bases. CDR3 sequence: CASSSLTSPLLTGELFF. The CDR3 bases are TGTGCCAGCAGCTCCCTTACTAGCCCGCTTCTCACCGGGGAGCTGTTTTTT. The whole variable domain, remainder taken from reference TRBV7-8 and TRBJ2-2, is GAGVSQSPRYKVAKRGQDVALRCDPISGHVSLFWYQQALGQGPEFLTYFQNEAQLDKSGLPSDRFFAERPEGSVSTLKIQRTQQEDSAVYLCASSSLTSPLLTGELFFGEGSRLTVL.

This clone was seen a few times. The CDR3 loop reads CASSESGTQAYEQYF. The CDR3 DNA is TGTGCCAGCAGTGAAAGCGGGACTCAAGCTTACGAGCAGTACTTC. The chain links TRBV6-1 to TRBJ2-7; 7 nucleotides agree with TRBD2. The trim removed 2 bases at V and 4 bases at J, leaving 8 bases unmatched. CDR3 length equals 15 residues. Germline CDR1 reads MNHNS; CDR2 reads SASEGT.

This chain joins TRBV6-4 and TRBJ1-2, with D maybe TRBD1 (5 bases). This CDR3 spans 14 amino acids. From germline, CDR1 is MRHNA and CDR2 SNTAGT. Trimming stripped 6 bases from V and 4 bases from J, with 15 bases between. Here the CDR3 DNA reads TGTGCCAGCAGCCCAGGGAGGGCGGCCTATGGCTACACCTTC. It translates to CASSPGRAAYGYTF.

This clone was counted between two and nine times. CDR3 residues: CAISKGLNSGNTIYF. CDR3 in DNA: TGTGCCATCAGCAAGGGACTTAACTCTGGAAACACCATATATTTT. The chain employs TRBV10-3 and TRBJ1-3, with D maybe TRBD1 (5 bases). Germline loops: CDR1 ENHRY, CDR2 SYGVKD. V was shortened by 6 bases and J by 0 bases, with 12 bases between the two germline ends. This CDR3 has 15 residues.

A few counts support this clone. The genes are TRBV10-1 and TRBJ2-3, with TRBD2 matching 13 bases. Per germline, CDR1 WNHNN and CDR2 SYGVQD (reference sequence). The CDR3 contains 17 residues. V was pared by 3 bases and J by 5 bases, with 8 bases of the junction left unmatched. The CDR3 nucleotides read TGCGCCAGCAGTGACCAGGGACTAGCGGGGAGGAGAGATACGCAGTATTTT. It yields the protein CASSDQGLAGRRDTQYF.

The chain couples TRBV2 to TRBJ1-2; 9 bases match TRBD1. Germline V lookup: CDR1 SNHLY, CDR2 FYNNEI. V was pared by 2 bases and J by 8 bases, with 9 bases of the junction left unmatched. This CDR3 comprises 15 residues. CDR3 in DNA: TGTGCCAGCAGTGAATTTGGGACAGGGCGAGGAGGCTACACCTTC. It yields the protein CASSEFGTGRGGYTF.

The table lists this clone with a few counts. V usage is TRBV10-3 and J usage is TRBJ2-2; D is uncertain. V gave up 4 bases and J gave up 3 bases, with 6 bases separating them. Looked up from germline, CDR1 is ENHRY and CDR2 is SYGVKD. The CDR3 loop spans 13 amino acids. This CDR3 reads CAISGQDTGELFF. CDR3 nucleotides: TGTGCCATCAGTGGTCAGGACACCGGGGAGCTGTTTTTT.

The chain employs TRBV6-6 and TRBJ1-1, with 7 nucleotides matching TRBD1. This CDR3 has 14 amino acids. After removal of 4 bases from V and 6 bases from J, the junction contained 8 bases not matched to a gene. CDR1 is MNHNY, CDR2 SVGAGI, per germline (reference sequence). The CDR3 bases are TGTGCCAGCAGTTCCGGGACAGTCTCCGCTGAAGCTTTCTTT. Its protein is CASSSGTVSAEAFF.

This clone was seen a few times. The gene calls are TRBV5-1 and TRBJ2-1, with 13 bases fitting TRBD2. The CDR3 contains 20 residues. The germline CDR1 and CDR2 sequences are SGHRS and YFSETQ. The V gene end was trimmed by 0 bases and the J gene end by 0 bases; junction bases not matched to a gene: 9. CDR3 protein: CASSLVLAGGSQSSYNEQFF. The CDR3 DNA follows: TGCGCCAGCAGCTTGGTACTAGCGGGGGGGTCTCAGAGCTCCTACAATGAGCAGTTCTTC. Full variable domain (missing parts from reference TRBV5-1 and TRBJ2-1): KAGVTQTPRYLIKTRGQQVTLSCSPISGHRSVSWYQQTPGQGLQFLFEYFSETQRNKGNFPGRFSGRQFSNSRSEMNVSTLELGDSALYLCASSLVLAGGSQSSYNEQFFGPGTRLTVL.

The rearrangement links TRBV2 to TRBJ1-1, with D hard to call. The V gene lost 6 bases and the J gene lost 6 bases, with 5 bases spanning the gap. The CDR3 runs 10 residues. Germline loops: CDR1 SNHLY, CDR2 FYNNEI. As DNA, the CDR3 is TGTGCCAGCAGGGAGGCTGAAGCTTTCTTT. It specifies CASREAEAFF.

V is TRBV5-1 and J is TRBJ2-1, with 7 bases matching TRBD2. V lost 0 bases to trimming and J lost 7 bases; unmatched junction nucleotides: 10. Germline V lookup: CDR1 SGHRS, CDR2 YFSETQ. The CDR3 spans 16 residues. The CDR3 DNA is TGCGCCAGCAGCTTGGCCTCGCGGGGGAAAGGGAATGAGCAGTTCTTC. It yields the protein CASSLASRGKGNEQFF. The full variable domain, completed using reference TRBV5-1 and TRBJ2-1, is KAGVTQTPRYLIKTRGQQVTLSCSPISGHRSVSWYQQTPGQGLQFLFEYFSETQRNKGNFPGRFSGRQFSNSRSEMNVSTLELGDSALYLCASSLASRGKGNEQFFGPGTRLTVL.

The chain joins TRBV5-1 to TRBJ2-3, with TRBD2 matching 12 bases. There are 16 residues in the CDR3. CDR1 is SGHRS and CDR2 is YFSETQ in the germline V gene. The junction had 8 bases not matched to a gene; V was cut back by 4 bases and J by 5 bases. CDR3 bases: TGCGCCAGCAGCGCCGGACTAGCGGGAAGTGGAGATACGCAGTATTTT. Protein sequence: CASSAGLAGSGDTQYF. Complete variable domain (other parts from reference TRBV5-1 and TRBJ2-3): KAGVTQTPRYLIKTRGQQVTLSCSPISGHRSVSWYQQTPGQGLQFLFEYFSETQRNKGNFPGRFSGRQFSNSRSEMNVSTLELGDSALYLCASSAGLAGSGDTQYFGPGTRLTVL.

The chain links TRBV27 to TRBJ2-7; a weak D match, TRBD2 (6 bases). Germline V gives CDR1 MNHEY, CDR2 SMNVEV (reference sequence). The CDR3 extends over 16 amino acids. Trimming took 5 bases from V and 2 from J, leaving 19 bases between them. Here the CDR3 reads CASSPSTGTVAYEQYF. As DNA, the CDR3 is TGTGCCAGCAGTCCGAGCACCGGGACTGTAGCCTACGAGCAGTACTTC.